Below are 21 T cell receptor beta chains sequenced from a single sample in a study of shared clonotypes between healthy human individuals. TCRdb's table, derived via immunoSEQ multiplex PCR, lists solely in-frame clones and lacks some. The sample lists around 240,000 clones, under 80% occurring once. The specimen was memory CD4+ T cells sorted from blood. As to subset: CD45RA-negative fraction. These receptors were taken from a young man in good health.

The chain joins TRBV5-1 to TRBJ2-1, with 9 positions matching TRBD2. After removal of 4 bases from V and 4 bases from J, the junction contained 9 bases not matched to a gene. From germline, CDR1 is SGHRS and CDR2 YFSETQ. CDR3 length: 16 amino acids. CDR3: CASSREPGLAYNEQFF. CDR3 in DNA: TGCGCCAGCAGCCGCGAACCGGGACTAGCTTACAATGAGCAGTTCTTC.

The CDR3 region is CASSPLRDNIAKNIQYF. DNA for the CDR3: TGTGCCAGCTCACCACTCCGGGACAACATAGCCAAAAACATTCAGTACTTC. This chain connects TRBV18 to TRBJ2-4; TRBD1 might be the D (6 bases). This CDR3 region has 17 residues. Trimming left V 1 base short and J 0 bases short, with 13 bases between. Germline assignment: CDR1 KGHSH and CDR2 LQKENI.

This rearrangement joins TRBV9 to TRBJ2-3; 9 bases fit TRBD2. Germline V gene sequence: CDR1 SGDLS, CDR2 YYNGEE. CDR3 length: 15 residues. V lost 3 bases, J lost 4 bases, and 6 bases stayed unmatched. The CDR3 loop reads CASSGMGGRADTQYF. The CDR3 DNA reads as TGTGCCAGCAGCGGGATGGGCGGGAGGGCAGATACGCAGTATTTT.

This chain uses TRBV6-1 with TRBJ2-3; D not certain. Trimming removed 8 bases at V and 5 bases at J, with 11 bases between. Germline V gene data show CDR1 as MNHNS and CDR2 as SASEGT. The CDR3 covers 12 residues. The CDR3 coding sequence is TGTGCCAGCTCTCCCGCCGTAGATACGCAGTATTTT. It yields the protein CASSPAVDTQYF.

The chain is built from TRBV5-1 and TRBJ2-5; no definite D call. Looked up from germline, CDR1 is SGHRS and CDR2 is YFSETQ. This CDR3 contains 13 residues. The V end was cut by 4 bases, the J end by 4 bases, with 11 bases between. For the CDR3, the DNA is TGCGCCAGCAGCCCCCGCTTAGGAGAGACCCAGTACTTC. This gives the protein CASSPRLGETQYF.

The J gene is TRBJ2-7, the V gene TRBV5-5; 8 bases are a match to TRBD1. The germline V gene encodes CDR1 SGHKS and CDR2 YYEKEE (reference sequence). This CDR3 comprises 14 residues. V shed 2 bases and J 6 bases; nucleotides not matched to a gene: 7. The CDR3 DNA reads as TGTGCCAGCAGCTTACAGGGGGAAGGTCGCGAGCAGTACTTC. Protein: CASSLQGEGREQYF.

The CDR3 reads CASSLLDGGGLASTDTQYF. In nucleotides, the CDR3 is TGTGCCAGCAGCTTATTAGACGGTGGGGGGCTAGCCAGCACAGATACGCAGTATTTT. The V call is TRBV7-8, the J call TRBJ2-3; D might be TRBD1 or TRBD2, each matching 6 bases. CDR1 is SGHVS, CDR2 FQNEAQ, per germline. The CDR3 is made up of 19 amino acids. V lost 2 bases, J lost 0 bases, and 21 bases lay in between.

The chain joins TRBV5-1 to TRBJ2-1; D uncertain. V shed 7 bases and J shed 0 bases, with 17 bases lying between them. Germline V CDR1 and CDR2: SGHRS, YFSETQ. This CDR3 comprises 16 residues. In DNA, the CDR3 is TGCGCCAGCGCGATGGACCTCTCGAGCTCCTACAATGAGCAGTTCTTC. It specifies CASAMDLSSSYNEQFF. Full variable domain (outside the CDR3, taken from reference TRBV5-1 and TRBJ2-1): KAGVTQTPRYLIKTRGQQVTLSCSPISGHRSVSWYQQTPGQGLQFLFEYFSETQRNKGNFPGRFSGRQFSNSRSEMNVSTLELGDSALYLCASAMDLSSSYNEQFFGPGTRLTVL.

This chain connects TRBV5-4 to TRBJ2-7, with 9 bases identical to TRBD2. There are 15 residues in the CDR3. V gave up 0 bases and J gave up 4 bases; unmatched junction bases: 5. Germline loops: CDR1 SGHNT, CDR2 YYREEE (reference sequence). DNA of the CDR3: TGTGCCAGCAGCTTGGACCTAGCGGGGAGATACGAGCAGTACTTC. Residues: CASSLDLAGRYEQYF.

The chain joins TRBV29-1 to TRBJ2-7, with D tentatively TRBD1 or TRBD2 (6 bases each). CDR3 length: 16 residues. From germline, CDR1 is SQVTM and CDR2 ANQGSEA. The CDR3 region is CGTEVNDGQKHYEQYF. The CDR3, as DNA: TGCGGGACTGAGGTGAATGATGGACAGAAGCACTACGAGCAGTACTTC.

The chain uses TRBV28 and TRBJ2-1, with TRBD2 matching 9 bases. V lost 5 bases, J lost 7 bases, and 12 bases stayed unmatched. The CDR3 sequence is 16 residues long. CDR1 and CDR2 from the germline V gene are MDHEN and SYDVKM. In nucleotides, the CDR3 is TGTGCCAGCAGTCCCTTTCTGCTAGCGGGAAAGAATGAGCAGTTCTTC. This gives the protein CASSPFLLAGKNEQFF.

This CDR3 reads CSVEYYGEAEAFF. In nucleotides, the CDR3 is TGCAGCGTTGAGTATTACGGAGAGGCTGAAGCTTTCTTT. V and J are TRBV29-1 and TRBJ1-1, with no clear D. Per the germline V gene, CDR1 is SQVTM and CDR2 is ANQGSEA. V gave up 3 bases and J gave up 6 bases, with 14 bases separating them. This CDR3 contains 13 residues. Variable domain in full (rest from reference TRBV29-1 and TRBJ1-1): SAVISQKPSRDICQRGTSLTIQCQVDSQVTMMFWYRQQPGQSLTLIATANQGSEATYESGFVIDKFPISRPNLTFSTLTVSNMSPEDSSIYLCSVEYYGEAEAFFGQGTRLTVV.

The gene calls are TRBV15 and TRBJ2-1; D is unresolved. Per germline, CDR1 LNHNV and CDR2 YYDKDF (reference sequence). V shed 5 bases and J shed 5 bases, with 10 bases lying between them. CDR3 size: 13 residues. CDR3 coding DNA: TGTGCCACCAGCTCAGTCAGGCACAATGAGCAGTTCTTC. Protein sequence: CATSSVRHNEQFF.

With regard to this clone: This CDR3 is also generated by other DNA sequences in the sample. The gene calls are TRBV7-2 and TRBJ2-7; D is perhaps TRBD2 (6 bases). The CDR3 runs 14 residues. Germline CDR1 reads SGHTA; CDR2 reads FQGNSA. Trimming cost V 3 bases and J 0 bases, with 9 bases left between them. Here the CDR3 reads CASSFGGTSYEQYF. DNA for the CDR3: TGTGCCAGCAGCTTCGGCGGGACCTCCTACGAGCAGTACTTC.

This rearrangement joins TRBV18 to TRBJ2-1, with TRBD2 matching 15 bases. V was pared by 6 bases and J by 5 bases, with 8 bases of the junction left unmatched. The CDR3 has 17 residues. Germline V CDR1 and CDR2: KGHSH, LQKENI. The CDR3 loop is CASSPMGLAGGDNEQFF. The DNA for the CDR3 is TGTGCCAGCTCCCCTATGGGACTAGCGGGAGGTGACAATGAGCAGTTCTTC.

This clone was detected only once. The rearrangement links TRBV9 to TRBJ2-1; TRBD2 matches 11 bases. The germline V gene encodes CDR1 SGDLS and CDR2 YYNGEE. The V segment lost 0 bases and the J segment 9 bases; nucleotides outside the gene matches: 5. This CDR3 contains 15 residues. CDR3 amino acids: CASSVVAGGQGEQFF. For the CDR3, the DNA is TGTGCCAGCAGCGTAGTAGCGGGAGGGCAAGGTGAGCAGTTCTTC.

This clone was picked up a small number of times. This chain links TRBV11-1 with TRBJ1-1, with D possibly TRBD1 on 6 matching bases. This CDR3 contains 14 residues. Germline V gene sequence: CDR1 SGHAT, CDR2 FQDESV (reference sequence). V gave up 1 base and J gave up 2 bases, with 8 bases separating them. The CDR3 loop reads CASSLGTANTEAFF. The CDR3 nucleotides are TGTGCCAGCAGCTTAGGGACAGCTAACACTGAAGCTTTCTTT.

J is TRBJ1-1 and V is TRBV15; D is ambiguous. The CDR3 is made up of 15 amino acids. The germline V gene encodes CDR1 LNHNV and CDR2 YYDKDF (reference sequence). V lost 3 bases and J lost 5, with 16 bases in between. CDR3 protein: CATSSAKDGYTEAFF. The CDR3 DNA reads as TGTGCCACCAGCAGCGCCAAGGATGGATATACTGAAGCTTTCTTT.

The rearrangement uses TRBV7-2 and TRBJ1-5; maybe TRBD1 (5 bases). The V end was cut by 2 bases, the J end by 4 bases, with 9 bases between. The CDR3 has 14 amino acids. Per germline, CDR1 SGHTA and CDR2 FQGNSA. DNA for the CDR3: TGTGCCAGCAGCTTACCAGGGACTAATCAGCCCCAGCATTTT. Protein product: CASSLPGTNQPQHF. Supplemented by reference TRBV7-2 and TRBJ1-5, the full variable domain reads GAGVSQSPSNKVTEKGKDVELRCDPISGHTALYWYRQSLGQGLEFLIYFQGNSAPDKSGLPSDRFSAERTGGSVSTLTIQRTQQEDSAVYLCASSLPGTNQPQHFGDGTRLSIL.

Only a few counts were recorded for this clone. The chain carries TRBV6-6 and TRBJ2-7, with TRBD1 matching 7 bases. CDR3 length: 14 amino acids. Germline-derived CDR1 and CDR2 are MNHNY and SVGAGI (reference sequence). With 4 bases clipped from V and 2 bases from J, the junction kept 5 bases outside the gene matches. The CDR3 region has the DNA TGTGCCAGCAGTTTCCGACAGGGAGCCTACGAGCAGTACTTC. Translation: CASSFRQGAYEQYF.

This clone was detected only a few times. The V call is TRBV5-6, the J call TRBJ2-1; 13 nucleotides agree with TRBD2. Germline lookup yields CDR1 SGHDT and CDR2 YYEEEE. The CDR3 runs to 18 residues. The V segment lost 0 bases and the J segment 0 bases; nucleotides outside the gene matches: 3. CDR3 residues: CASSLAGLAGSSYNEQFF. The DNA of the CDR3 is TGTGCCAGCAGCTTGGCGGGACTAGCGGGGAGCTCCTACAATGAGCAGTTCTTC.